Each of the 28 T cell receptor beta chains below was sequenced from the same sample in a study of radiation and T cells in renal cell carcinoma. Clones were sequenced by immunoSEQ multiplex PCR, and TCRdb holds only the in-frame ones, with some missing. The data contain 130,000 to 150,000 clones, more than 70% of them seen just once; the ten biggest clones take up 9.5% to 15%. Time point denoted: baseline pretreatment blood. The treatment here: 15 Gy SBRT to primary tumor, nephrectomy 4 weeks later. Sequences were derived from blood, sampled from a patient whose treatment included radiotherapy and nephrectomy. The origin of the receptors is a woman aged 50 to 60 with renal cell carcinoma.

The chain has TRBV15 and TRBJ1-2; 8 nucleotides line up with TRBD1. This CDR3 contains 16 residues. Germline V gene lookup returns CDR1 LNHNV and CDR2 YYDKDF (reference sequence). Trimming removed 2 bases from V and 8 bases from J; junction bases left unmatched: 13. The CDR3 DNA is TGTGCCACCAGCAGAACTGTCCCGGGACAGGAGAGGGGCTACACCTTC. This sequence encodes CATSRTVPGQERGYTF. Using reference TRBV15 and TRBJ1-2 for the parts outside the CDR3, the full variable domain is DAMVIQNPRYQVTQFGKPVTLSCSQTLNHNVMYWYQQKSSQAPKLLFHYYDKDFNNEADTPDNFQSRRPNTSFCFLDIRSPGLGDTAMYLCATSRTVPGQERGYTFGSGTRLTVV.

The rearrangement links TRBV5-1 to TRBJ2-2, with 11 bases aligning to TRBD1. The CDR3 spans 16 residues. The V segment lost 2 bases and the J segment 2 bases; nucleotides outside the gene matches: 2. Germline CDR1 SGHRS, CDR2 YFSETQ. This chain's CDR3 is CASSLGQGANTGELFF. The DNA for the CDR3 is TGCGCCAGCAGCTTAGGACAGGGGGCAAACACCGGGGAGCTGTTTTTT. The full variable domain, with the rest looked up from reference TRBV5-1 and TRBJ2-2, is KAGVTQTPRYLIKTRGQQVTLSCSPISGHRSVSWYQQTPGQGLQFLFEYFSETQRNKGNFPGRFSGRQFSNSRSEMNVSTLELGDSALYLCASSLGQGANTGELFFGEGSRLTVL.

The chain uses TRBV11-2 and TRBJ1-2; D is uncertain. Trimming took 5 bases from V and 5 from J, leaving 12 bases between them. From germline, CDR1 is SGHAT and CDR2 FQNNGV. There are 13 residues in the CDR3. This CDR3 is CASSNEMRYGYTF. CDR3 DNA sequence: TGTGCCAGCAGCAACGAAATGCGTTATGGCTACACCTTC.

The chain combines TRBV12-5 with TRBJ1-4; 9 bases are a match to TRBD1. Per the germline V gene, CDR1 is LGHNT and CDR2 is FRNRAP. The CDR3 covers 13 residues. Trimming removed 3 bases from V and 11 bases from J; junction bases left unmatched: 4. The CDR3 nucleotides read TGTGCTAGTGGTTTTTATACAGGGGGCAAACTGTTTTTT. This gives the protein CASGFYTGGKLFF.

This chain uses TRBV6-5 with TRBJ2-5; D might be TRBD1 or TRBD2, each matching 5 bases. The CDR3 is made up of 13 amino acids. The germline gives CDR1 MNHEY, CDR2 SVGAGI. The V and J ends lost 6 bases and 4 bases respectively, with 12 bases between them. CDR3 nucleotide sequence: TGTGCCAGCAGCCCGGGACCAAGAGAGACCCAGTACTTC. It is translated as CASSPGPRETQYF.

The rearrangement uses TRBV30 and TRBJ1-2, with D unclear. Trimming took off 2 bases at V and 7 bases at J, with 8 bases between the two ends. CDR3 length: 11 amino acids. Germline lookup yields CDR1 GTSNPN and CDR2 SVGIG (reference sequence). The CDR3 loop reads CAWSRGPGYTF. In DNA, the CDR3 is TGTGCCTGGAGTCGAGGGCCTGGCTACACCTTC.

CDR3 loop: CASSLVSRVSISYEQYF. CDR3 nucleotides: TGTGCCAGCAGCTTAGTGTCCAGGGTTTCGATCTCCTACGAGCAGTACTTC. The V and J genes are TRBV7-8 and TRBJ2-7; D is perhaps TRBD1 (5 bases). V lost 1 base, J lost 0 bases, and 16 bases lay in between. The CDR3 contains 17 residues. Per germline, CDR1 SGHVS and CDR2 FQNEAQ.

The chain combines TRBV6-1 with TRBJ1-4; a weak D match, TRBD1 (6 bases). The CDR3 consists of 15 residues. Per the germline V gene, CDR1 is MNHNS and CDR2 is SASEGT. The V end lost 6 bases, the J end lost 3 bases, and 14 bases lay between the germline ends. The CDR3 nucleotides are TGTGCCAGCAGAGATCCAGGGGCGCCTAATGAAAAACTGTTTTTT. It specifies CASRDPGAPNEKLFF.

The chain joins TRBV29-1 to TRBJ2-5; 7 nucleotides align to TRBD1. The CDR3 length is 12 residues. CDR1 is SQVTM and CDR2 is ANQGSEA in the germline V gene. With V trimmed by 2 bases and J by 4 bases, 1 base remained unmatched. The CDR3 region is CSVENRGETQYF. As DNA, the CDR3 is TGCAGCGTTGAAAACAGGGGAGAGACCCAGTACTTC.

V gene TRBV4-1 combines with J gene TRBJ1-2, with D possibly matching TRBD1 (6 bases). CDR1 MGHRA and CDR2 YSYEKL come from the germline V gene. V gave up 2 bases and J gave up 4 bases, with 11 bases separating them. The CDR3 is made up of 14 amino acids. CDR3 coding DNA: TGCGCCAGCAGCCAACCGGACAGTACCTATGGCTACACCTTC. It translates to CASSQPDSTYGYTF.

This clone was recorded only once. V is TRBV21-1 and J is TRBJ2-5; the listed D gene, TRBD1, was not tested against the DNA. TRBV21-1 has pseudogene status. The CDR3 has 15 amino acids. The CDR3 DNA reads as TGTGCCAGCAGCAAAGGAGGCAGGGTTTCGGGTTCCCAGTACTTC. This codes for CASSKGGRVSGSQYF.

V and J are TRBV7-2 and TRBJ1-5; D is uncertain. Looked up from germline, CDR1 is SGHTA and CDR2 is FQGNSA. CDR3 length: 13 residues. With 1 base removed from V and 4 bases from J, the gap between germline ends came to 5 bases. This chain's CDR3 is CASSLVGNQPQHF. The CDR3 DNA follows: TGTGCCAGCAGCTTAGTAGGGAATCAGCCCCAGCATTTT. The full variable domain, rest sourced from reference TRBV7-2 and TRBJ1-5, is GAGVSQSPSNKVTEKGKDVELRCDPISGHTALYWYRQSLGQGLEFLIYFQGNSAPDKSGLPSDRFSAERTGGSVSTLTIQRTQQEDSAVYLCASSLVGNQPQHFGDGTRLSIL.

The sample holds a few counts of this clone. This chain connects TRBV10-3 to TRBJ1-1, with D uncertain. With 6 bases removed from V and 1 base from J, the gap between germline ends came to 9 bases. The CDR3 totals 13 residues. Germline assignment: CDR1 ENHRY and CDR2 SYGVKD. In DNA form, the CDR3 reads TGTGCCATCAGCCGTACACCGAACACTGAAGCTTTCTTT. Its translation is CAISRTPNTEAFF.

V and J are TRBV7-2 and TRBJ1-4; D is perhaps TRBD1 (5 bases). From germline, CDR1 is SGHTA and CDR2 FQGNSA. The CDR3 runs to 15 residues. V was shortened by 1 base and J by 8 bases, with 14 bases between the two germline ends. CDR3: CASSLVGQGREKLFF. The CDR3 DNA follows: TGTGCCAGCAGCTTAGTGGGGCAGGGAAGGGAAAAACTGTTTTTT.

The chain joins TRBV11-3 to TRBJ2-5, with 11 bases identical to TRBD2. Germline V CDR1 and CDR2: SGHNT, YENEEA. The CDR3 covers 16 residues. The junction had 5 bases not matched to a gene; V was cut back by 5 bases and J by 0 bases. In DNA, the CDR3 is TGTGCCAGCAGCACACCGACTAGCGGGGACCAAGAGACCCAGTACTTC. Amino acid sequence: CASSTPTSGDQETQYF.

The chain links TRBV4-2 to TRBJ1-1; 7 nucleotides align to TRBD1. The CDR3 extends over 15 amino acids. Germline CDR1 reads LGHNA; CDR2 reads YNFKEQ. The V and J ends lost 4 bases and 1 base, in that order; junction bases with no gene match: 6. Here the CDR3 reads CASSRETGSNTEAFF. CDR3 nucleotides: TGTGCCAGCAGCCGAGAGACAGGGTCGAACACTGAAGCTTTCTTT.

This chain uses TRBV30 with TRBJ2-3; 7 positions match TRBD1. The germline gives CDR1 GTSNPN, CDR2 SVGIG (reference sequence). The trim removed 3 bases at V and 9 bases at J, leaving 9 bases unmatched. There are 13 residues in the CDR3. The CDR3 spells CAWSLNYRGTQYF. The CDR3 coding sequence is TGTGCCTGGAGCCTAAATTACAGGGGAACGCAGTATTTT.

The chain couples TRBV7-2 to TRBJ2-5, with 7 bases lining up with TRBD1. CDR3 length: 15 residues. V trimming: 1 base; J trimming: 1 base; junction bases outside the gene matches: 3. In germline, CDR1 is SGHTA, CDR2 FQGNSA. The CDR3 region is CASSLVSGGQETQYF. Here the CDR3 DNA reads TGTGCCAGCAGCTTAGTGTCAGGGGGCCAAGAGACCCAGTACTTC.

The chain employs TRBV5-1 and TRBJ2-5, with a weak D call TRBD1 (5 bases). CDR1 SGHRS and CDR2 YFSETQ come from the germline V gene. The CDR3 consists of 16 residues. Trimming removed 4 bases at V and 1 base at J, with 17 bases between. CDR3 DNA sequence: TGCGCCAGCAGCCCAAAGCTCCAGGGCTTCCAAGAGACCCAGTACTTC. The encoded protein is CASSPKLQGFQETQYF.

This clone appeared once. The chain joins TRBV25-1 to TRBJ2-6; either TRBD1 or TRBD2 may supply D (5 bases each). Per germline, CDR1 MGHDK and CDR2 SYGVNS. CDR3 length equals 17 residues. Trimming stripped 5 bases from V and 4 bases from J, with 18 bases between. The CDR3 here is CASSRFTSGDGANVLTF. DNA for the CDR3: TGTGCCAGCAGTAGATTTACGTCCGGGGACGGGGCCAACGTCCTGACTTTC.

V is TRBV6-6 and J is TRBJ1-4, with D maybe TRBD1 (5 bases). The CDR3 spans 13 residues. CDR1 is MNHNY, CDR2 SVGAGI, per germline (reference sequence). Trimming pared 11 bases from V and 7 bases from J, leaving 17 bases between. In nucleotides, the CDR3 is TGTGCCGGGCGGGGCGGGGGACGTGAAAAACTGTTTTTT. This codes for CAGRGGGREKLFF.

This chain links TRBV5-1 with TRBJ1-1; no clear D gene. Germline assignment: CDR1 SGHRS and CDR2 YFSETQ. CDR3 length equals 13 residues. Between the trimmed V and J ends, which lost 0 bases and 2 bases, there was a span of 5 bases. The CDR3 nucleotides are TGCGCCAGCAGCTTGGTGCCTAACACTGAAGCTTTCTTT. Its translation: CASSLVPNTEAFF.

The rearrangement joins TRBV14 to TRBJ1-1; 9 nucleotides match TRBD1. The CDR3 contains 16 residues. The germline gives CDR1 SGHDN, CDR2 FVKESK. The ends lost 3 bases at V and 1 base at J; junction bases unmatched: 6. The CDR3 loop reads CASSHPRTGENTEAFF. CDR3 in DNA: TGTGCCAGCAGCCACCCTAGGACAGGGGAGAACACTGAAGCTTTCTTT. The full variable domain, with the rest looked up from reference TRBV14 and TRBJ1-1, is EAGVTQFPSHSVIEKGQTVTLRCDPISGHDNLYWYRRVMGKEIKFLLHFVKESKQDESGMPNNRFLAERTGGTYSTLKVQPAELEDSGVYFCASSHPRTGENTEAFFGQGTRLTVV.

The chain couples TRBV5-1 to TRBJ2-1, with 9 bases that match TRBD2. CDR1 is SGHRS and CDR2 is YFSETQ in the germline V gene. The CDR3 is made up of 15 amino acids. Trimming at V came to 0 bases and at J to 8 bases, leaving 6 bases not matched to a gene. The CDR3 loop is CASSLAPGLAYEQFF. CDR3 DNA: TGCGCCAGCAGCTTGGCCCCTGGACTAGCGTATGAGCAGTTCTTC.

The chain links TRBV29-1 to TRBJ2-5, with TRBD2 matching over 9 bases. This CDR3 is built from 13 residues. Trimming took 4 bases from V and 4 from J; bases not matched to a gene: 4. The germline gives CDR1 SQVTM, CDR2 ANQGSEA. CDR3 bases: TGCAGCGTTGCAGCGGGGGGTGCAGAGACCCAGTACTTC. Its translation is CSVAAGGAETQYF.

The rearrangement joins TRBV6-5 to TRBJ2-5; the match to TRBD2 covers 7 bases. The germline V gene has CDR1 MNHEY and CDR2 SVGAGI. The trim removed 5 bases at V and 2 bases at J, leaving 5 bases unmatched. This CDR3 has 14 amino acids. The CDR3 region is CASSTRGLQETQYF. Written as DNA, the CDR3 is TGTGCCAGCAGTACACGGGGACTACAAGAGACCCAGTACTTC.

The rearrangement uses TRBV15 and TRBJ1-4; D is unclear. Germline CDR1 LNHNV, CDR2 YYDKDF (reference sequence). CDR3 size: 14 residues. The V gene lost 3 bases and the J gene lost 8 bases, with 13 bases spanning the gap. CDR3 nucleotide sequence: TGTGCCACCAGCAGGCAAAGGGCCCGCGAAAAACTGTTTTTT. The encoded protein is CATSRQRAREKLFF.

The chain joins TRBV18 to TRBJ1-3; D gene uncertain. Trimming removed 5 bases from V and 4 bases from J, with 18 bases in between. The CDR3 is 16 residues long. The germline gives CDR1 KGHSH, CDR2 LQKENI. The CDR3 sequence: CASSARWGQLGNTIYF. In nucleotides, the CDR3 is TGTGCCAGCTCAGCCCGATGGGGTCAATTGGGAAACACCATATATTTT.